What follows are 12 T cell receptor beta chains derived from one specimen sequenced in a study of blood T cell repertoires in COVID-19 (dated by TCRdb to the early 2020s). Receptor libraries were prepared by the immunoSEQ multiplex PCR assay. TCRdb holds this immuneACCESS table with in-frame rearrangements only. Some clones are missing; in checked studies, unresolved V genes explain under half, and the rest has no known cause. For this sample there are about 500,000 clones; approximately 88% appear just once. Together, the top ten hold 7.5% to 9% of the sample. Sequenced: peripheral blood. The receptors shown here come from a woman between 50 and 59 years old with COVID-19, enrolled during active disease.

The CDR3 DNA reads as TGTGCCAGCAGGTCGGTTTCGGTTGGCAATCAGCCCCAGCATTTT. It translates to CASRSVSVGNQPQHF. The V and J genes are TRBV2 and TRBJ1-5; no clear D. This CDR3 has 15 amino acids. The V end was cut by 6 bases, the J end by 2 bases, with 14 bases between. Germline-derived CDR1 and CDR2 are SNHLY and FYNNEI. Full variable domain (missing parts from reference TRBV2 and TRBJ1-5): EPEVTQTPSHQVTQMGQEVILRCVPISNHLYFYWYRQILGQKVEFLVSFYNNEISEKSEIFDDQFSVERPDGSNFTLKIRSTKLEDSAMYFCASRSVSVGNQPQHFGDGTRLSIL.

The rearrangement uses TRBV5-1 and TRBJ2-2, with D perhaps TRBD1 (6 bases). CDR3 length: 15 residues. Germline V gene sequence: CDR1 SGHRS, CDR2 YFSETQ. Trimming stripped 3 bases from V and 2 bases from J, with 11 bases between. The CDR3 nucleotides read TGCGCCAGCAGCTCCAAACAGGGTAACACCGGGGAGCTGTTTTTT. It translates to CASSSKQGNTGELFF.

This clone was seen just once. As DNA, the CDR3 is TGTGCCAGCAGTCTGGGACAAGCCTATGGCTACACCTTC. It yields the protein CASSLGQAYGYTF. This chain connects TRBV27 to TRBJ1-2, with D perhaps TRBD1 (6 bases). The CDR3 length is 13 residues. CDR1 is MNHEY, CDR2 SMNVEV, per germline (reference sequence). Trimming left V 5 bases short and J 4 bases short, with 11 bases between.

There are a few counts of this clone. This rearrangement joins TRBV9 to TRBJ2-2, with D tentatively TRBD2 (5 bases). The CDR3 runs 17 residues. Trimming removed 3 bases at V and 4 bases at J, with 19 bases between. Germline V lookup: CDR1 SGDLS, CDR2 YYNGEE. The CDR3 here is CASSAGLGGWGTGELFF. The CDR3 nucleotides read TGTGCCAGCAGCGCAGGTCTCGGCGGGTGGGGCACCGGGGAGCTGTTTTTT.

The chain links TRBV7-9 to TRBJ2-7, with D unresolved. This CDR3 is 13 amino acids long. CDR1 is SEHNR, CDR2 FQNEAQ, per germline (reference sequence). The V gene lost 1 base and the J gene lost 4 bases, with 8 bases spanning the gap. CDR3 amino acids: CASSLVSRYEQYF. In DNA, the CDR3 is TGTGCCAGCAGCTTAGTCAGCAGGTACGAGCAGTACTTC.

The V and J genes are TRBV2 and TRBJ1-2; the match to TRBD1 covers 7 bases. V dropped 5 bases and J dropped 7; count of bases not matched to a gene: 10. This CDR3 spans 14 amino acids. Germline V gene sequence: CDR1 SNHLY, CDR2 FYNNEI. CDR3 in DNA: TGTGCCAGCAGTCCAGACAGGGAATTCCGTGGCTACACCTTC. It yields the protein CASSPDREFRGYTF. Complete variable domain (other parts from reference TRBV2 and TRBJ1-2): EPEVTQTPSHQVTQMGQEVILRCVPISNHLYFYWYRQILGQKVEFLVSFYNNEISEKSEIFDDQFSVERPDGSNFTLKIRSTKLEDSAMYFCASSPDREFRGYTFGSGTRLTVV.

The V and J genes are TRBV19 and TRBJ1-4; weak D call: TRBD1 (6 bases). This CDR3 comprises 13 residues. V was trimmed by 11 bases and J by 1 base, leaving 11 bases between them. Germline CDR1 and CDR2: LNHDA and SQIVND (reference sequence). The CDR3 loop is CAGLDRTNEKLFF. The CDR3 coding sequence is TGTGCCGGACTGGACAGAACTAATGAAAAACTGTTTTTT. Supplemented by reference TRBV19 and TRBJ1-4, the full variable domain reads DGGITQSPKYLFRKEGQNVTLSCEQNLNHDAMYWYRQDPGQGLRLIYYSQIVNDFQKGDIAEGYSVSREKKESFPLTVTSAQKNPTAFYLCAGLDRTNEKLFFGSGTQLSVL.

The chain uses TRBV2 and TRBJ2-3; 10 nucleotides line up with TRBD2. CDR3 length: 18 amino acids. The junction had 14 bases not matched to a gene; V was cut back by 6 bases and J by 2 bases. Germline assignment: CDR1 SNHLY and CDR2 FYNNEI. The CDR3, as DNA: TGTGCCAGCAGCTATTTTCGTCCTAGCGGGGGTTACACAGATACGCAGTATTTT. Amino acids: CASSYFRPSGGYTDTQYF.

This clone was observed a single time. This sequence joins TRBV6-1 and TRBJ1-1, with no clear D. The CDR3 runs to 13 residues. V shed 2 bases and J shed 5 bases, with 9 bases lying between them. Germline-derived CDR1 and CDR2 are MNHNS and SASEGT. CDR3 DNA: TGTGCCAGCAGTGAATTTAGCGGAACTGAAGCTTTCTTT. It yields the protein CASSEFSGTEAFF.

The genes are TRBV5-1 and TRBJ1-1; D unclear. Germline CDR1 is SGHRS and CDR2 is YFSETQ. V was clipped by 2 bases and J by 4 bases, with 21 bases between them. This CDR3 region has 17 residues. CDR3 sequence reads: CASSFPSPLGLGTEAFF. CDR3 bases: TGCGCCAGCAGCTTCCCCAGTCCGTTAGGACTGGGCACTGAAGCTTTCTTT.

The chain joins TRBV12-3 or TRBV12-4 to TRBJ1-1; D is possibly TRBD1 (5 bases). Trimming removed 2 bases from V and 9 bases from J, with 13 bases in between. The CDR3 contains 13 residues. CDR3 sequence reads: CASSLSPTAKAFF. The DNA for the CDR3 is TGTGCCAGCAGTTTAAGTCCGACAGCGAAAGCTTTCTTT.

The CDR3 DNA reads TGTGCCAGCAGTTGGGGACTAGTGGACCAAGAGACCCAGTACTTC. It is translated as CASSWGLVDQETQYF. The J gene is TRBJ2-5, the V gene TRBV7-7, with 8 positions matching TRBD2. V lost 6 bases and J lost 0; bases outside the gene matches: 6. The CDR3 spans 15 residues. Germline loops: CDR1 SSHAT, CDR2 FNYEAQ (reference sequence).